This section outlines one TCR beta chain sequence together with its context. The antigen is undetermined. The data stem from a study of shared clonotypes between healthy human individuals. Notes on the study in general: Among the subsets, naive ones generally showed larger estimated richness than memory ones.

The germline gives CDR1 SGHTA, CDR2 FQGTGA. This CDR3 comprises 18 residues. V lost 5 bases and J 0 bases, leaving 20 bases between the germline ends. CD45RA+ naive and CD45RA-negative memory subsets were separated from CD4+ cells. DNA at about 210 ng, tens of thousands of T cell genomes, went into sorted-subset replicate PCRs. The method was immunoSEQ multiplex PCR; TCRdb's version includes in-frame clones alone and lacks a portion of them. The table shows 800,000 to 1,200,000 clones, with approximately 78% occurring only once. J is TRBJ2-4 and V is TRBV7-3; D is perhaps TRBD1 or TRBD2 (7 bases each). Sequencing used memory CD4+ T cells from PBMCs. Documented subset: CD45RA-negative fraction. The receptor's source is a man aged 18 to 35 in good health. Some clones in this sample may be carry-over from other donors' samples. The CDR3 DNA sequence: TGTGCCAGCAGCCCCCAGGGGGGGGGATCGTTAGCCAAAAACATTCAGTACTTC. It translates to CASSPQGGGSLAKNIQYF.